The 14 T cell receptor beta chains in this list originate from one sample, sequenced in a study of T cell responses to AZD1222 COVID-19 vaccine. Method: immunoSEQ multiplex PCR; TCRdb's copy keeps in-frame clones and lacks some. The table has around 87,000 clones, roughly 91% seen once. Sequenced material: peripheral blood, taken on day 0 of AZD1222 vaccination. Receptor source: an adult in good health.

This sequence joins TRBV18 and TRBJ2-5; D might be TRBD2 (6 bases). Germline assignment: CDR1 KGHSH and CDR2 LQKENI. Trimming pared 0 bases from V and 7 bases from J, leaving 21 bases between. The CDR3 consists of 17 residues. The CDR3 DNA sequence: TGTGCCAGCTCACCACCTTGGGCGGGGACCTCATTGGGGACCCAGTACTTC. It is translated as CASSPPWAGTSLGTQYF.

V usage is TRBV3-1 (or the pseudogene TRBV3-2) and J usage is TRBJ2-7; 8 bases agree with TRBD1. CDR1 LGHDT and CDR2 YNNKEL come from the germline V gene (reference sequence). V was clipped by 4 bases and J by 5 bases; unmatched bases: 10. CDR3 length: 15 amino acids. The CDR3 DNA follows: TGTGCCAGCAGCCTCACCGGGACAGGCGGCAACGAGCAGTACTTC. As protein: CASSLTGTGGNEQYF.

The chain is built from TRBV5-4 and TRBJ1-2, with TRBD1 matching over 8 bases. J gave up 4 bases and V 4 bases, and 9 bases lay outside the gene matches. The CDR3 has 15 residues. The V gene's germline CDR1 is SGHNT and CDR2 YYREEE (reference sequence). The CDR3 is CASSARDRIFYGYTF. The CDR3 DNA reads as TGTGCCAGCAGCGCCCGGGACAGGATTTTCTATGGCTACACCTTC.

The rearrangement joins TRBV24-1 to TRBJ1-4; D remains unclear. Looked up from germline, CDR1 is KGHDR and CDR2 is SFDVKD. The CDR3 has 13 amino acids. The V end lost 3 bases, the J end lost 7 bases, and 8 bases lay between the germline ends. As DNA, the CDR3 is TGTGCCACCAGTGATCCATCGGTTGAAAAACTGTTTTTT. It is translated as CATSDPSVEKLFF.

The V and J genes are TRBV9 and TRBJ2-1; D is uncertain. Between the trimmed V and J ends, which lost 0 bases and 7 bases, there was a span of 14 bases. The CDR3 length is 15 residues. Germline values: CDR1 SGDLS, CDR2 YYNGEE. CDR3 residues: CASSVDPGTGNEQFF. The CDR3 region has the DNA TGTGCCAGCAGCGTAGATCCAGGAACGGGTAATGAGCAGTTCTTC.

The V gene is TRBV20-1, the J gene TRBJ2-7, with TRBD1 identical over 9 bases. The CDR3 is made up of 14 amino acids. V lost 3 bases, J lost 0 bases, and 3 bases stayed unmatched. Germline loops: CDR1 DFQATT, CDR2 SNEGSKA (reference sequence). The CDR3 region has the DNA TGCAGTGCTAGTGGACAGGGGACCTCCTACGAGCAGTACTTC. Its protein is CSASGQGTSYEQYF.

This chain uses TRBV3-1 (or the pseudogene TRBV3-2) with TRBJ2-7, with D unresolved. Germline CDR1 LGHDT, CDR2 YNNKEL (reference sequence). This CDR3 spans 12 amino acids. V gave up 0 bases and J gave up 3 bases, with 3 bases separating them. In nucleotides, the CDR3 is TGTGCCAGCAGCCAAGAGGGCTACGAGCAGTACTTC. Translating gives CASSQEGYEQYF.

The chain uses TRBV9 and TRBJ2-2; 7 bases match TRBD1. The germline V gene encodes CDR1 SGDLS and CDR2 YYNGEE. This CDR3 spans 14 amino acids. V was pared by 3 bases and J by 4 bases, with 3 bases of the junction left unmatched. The CDR3 loop is CASSARGSTGELFF. CDR3 coding DNA: TGTGCCAGCAGCGCCAGGGGGAGCACCGGGGAGCTGTTTTTT. The variable domain in full, with the rest retrieved from reference TRBV9 and TRBJ2-2, is DSGVTQTPKHLITATGQRVTLRCSPRSGDLSVYWYQQSLDQGLQFLIQYYNGEERAKGNILERFSAQQFPDLHSELNLSSLELGDSALYFCASSARGSTGELFFGEGSRLTVL.

The chain is built from TRBV9 and TRBJ2-1; D not certain. The CDR3 is made up of 13 amino acids. CDR1 and CDR2 from the germline V gene are SGDLS and YYNGEE. Trimming removed 4 bases from V and 8 bases from J, with 13 bases in between. CDR3 sequence (DNA): TGTGCCAGCAGCTTCTCTTTAGGCGATGAGCAGTTCTTC. Its translation is CASSFSLGDEQFF.

This chain joins TRBV7-2 and TRBJ2-3, with 12 bases aligning to TRBD2. The trim removed 5 bases at V and 7 bases at J, leaving 7 bases unmatched. CDR1 and CDR2 (germline): SGHTA, FQGNSA. This CDR3 comprises 15 residues. The CDR3 reads CASSVLAGGLNTQYF. As DNA, the CDR3 is TGTGCCAGCAGCGTCCTAGCGGGGGGGCTGAATACGCAGTATTTT.

The chain carries TRBV4-1 and TRBJ1-1; no reliable D call. The germline V and J ends were trimmed by 6 bases and 1 base, with 9 bases remaining between them. CDR3 length: 13 amino acids. Germline V lookup: CDR1 MGHRA, CDR2 YSYEKL. The CDR3: CASRHQGNTEAFF. DNA for the CDR3: TGCGCCAGCAGGCATCAAGGGAACACTGAAGCTTTCTTT.

J is TRBJ1-1 and V is TRBV27, with D perhaps matching TRBD1 (5 bases). The CDR3 has 14 residues. Between the trimmed V and J ends, which lost 8 bases and 5 bases, there was a span of 18 bases. CDR1 is MNHEY, CDR2 SMNVEV, per germline (reference sequence). The CDR3 here is CASRDAAVGTEAFF. In nucleotides, the CDR3 is TGTGCCAGCCGGGACGCCGCGGTTGGGACTGAAGCTTTCTTT.

The CDR3 loop reads CASSPMGGANEKLFF. CDR3 coding DNA: TGTGCCAGCAGCCCAATGGGGGGAGCTAATGAAAAACTGTTTTTT. This chain joins TRBV2 and TRBJ1-4; maybe TRBD1 (5 bases). The germline V gene has CDR1 SNHLY and CDR2 FYNNEI. The V end was cut by 6 bases, the J end by 3 bases, with 14 bases between. The CDR3 runs 15 residues. The entire variable domain, with the rest obtained from reference TRBV2 and TRBJ1-4, is as follows: EPEVTQTPSHQVTQMGQEVILRCVPISNHLYFYWYRQILGQKVEFLVSFYNNEISEKSEIFDDQFSVERPDGSNFTLKIRSTKLEDSAMYFCASSPMGGANEKLFFGSGTQLSVL.

The CDR3, as DNA: TGTGCCACCAGCAAGAACACAATGAACACTGAAGCTTTCTTT. It specifies CATSKNTMNTEAFF. The chain employs TRBV15 and TRBJ1-1; D gene uncertain. The ends were cut back, 4 bases at V and 0 bases at J, with 9 bases in the middle. The CDR3 sequence is 14 residues long. Germline V gene lookup returns CDR1 LNHNV and CDR2 YYDKDF (reference sequence).